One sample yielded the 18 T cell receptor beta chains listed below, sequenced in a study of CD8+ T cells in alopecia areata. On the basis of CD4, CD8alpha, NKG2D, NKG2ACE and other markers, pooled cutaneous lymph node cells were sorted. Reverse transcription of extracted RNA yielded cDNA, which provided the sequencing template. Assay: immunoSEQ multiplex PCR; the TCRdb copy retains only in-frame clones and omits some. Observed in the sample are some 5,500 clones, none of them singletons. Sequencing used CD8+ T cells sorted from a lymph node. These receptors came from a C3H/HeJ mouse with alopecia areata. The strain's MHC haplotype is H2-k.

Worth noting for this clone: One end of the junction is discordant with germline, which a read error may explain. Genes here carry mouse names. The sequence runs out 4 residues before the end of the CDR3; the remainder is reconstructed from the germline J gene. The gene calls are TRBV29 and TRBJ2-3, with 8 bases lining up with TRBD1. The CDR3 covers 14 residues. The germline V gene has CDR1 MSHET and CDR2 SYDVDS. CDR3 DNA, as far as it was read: TGTGCCAGCAGCTTGGACAGGGGTGCAGAA. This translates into CASSLDRGAE. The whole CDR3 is CASSLDRGAETLYF.

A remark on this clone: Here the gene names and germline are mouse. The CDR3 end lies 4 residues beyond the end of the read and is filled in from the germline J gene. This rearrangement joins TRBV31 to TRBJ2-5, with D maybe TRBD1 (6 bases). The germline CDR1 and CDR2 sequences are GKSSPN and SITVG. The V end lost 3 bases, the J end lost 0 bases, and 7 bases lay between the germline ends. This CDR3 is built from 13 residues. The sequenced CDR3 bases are TGTGCCTGGAGGACAGGTAACCAAGAC. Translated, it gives CAWRTGNQD. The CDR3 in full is CAWRTGNQDTQYF.

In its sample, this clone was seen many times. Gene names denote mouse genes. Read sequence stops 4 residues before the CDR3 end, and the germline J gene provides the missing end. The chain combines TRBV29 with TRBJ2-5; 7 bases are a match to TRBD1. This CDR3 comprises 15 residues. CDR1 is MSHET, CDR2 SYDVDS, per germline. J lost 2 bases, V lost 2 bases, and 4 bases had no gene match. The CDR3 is CASSLNQGVQDTQYF. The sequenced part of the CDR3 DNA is TGTGCTAGCAGTTTAAACCAGGGGGTCCAAGAC.

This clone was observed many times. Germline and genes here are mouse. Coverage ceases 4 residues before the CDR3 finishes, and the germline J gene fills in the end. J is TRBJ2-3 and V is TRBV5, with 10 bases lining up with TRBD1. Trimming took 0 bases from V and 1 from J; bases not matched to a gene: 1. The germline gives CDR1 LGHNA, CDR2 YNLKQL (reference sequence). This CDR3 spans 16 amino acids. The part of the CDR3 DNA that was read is TGTGCCAGCAGCCAAGAAGGGACAGGGGGTGCAGAA. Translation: CASSQEGTGGAE. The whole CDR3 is CASSQEGTGGAETLYF.

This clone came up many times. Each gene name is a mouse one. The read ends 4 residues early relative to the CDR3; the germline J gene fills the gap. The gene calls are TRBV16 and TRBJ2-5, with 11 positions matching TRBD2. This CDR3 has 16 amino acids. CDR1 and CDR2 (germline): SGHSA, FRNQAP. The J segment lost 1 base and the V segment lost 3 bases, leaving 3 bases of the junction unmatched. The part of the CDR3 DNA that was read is TGTGCAAGCAGCTTTGGACTGGGGGGCTACCAAGAC. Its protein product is CASSFGLGGYQD. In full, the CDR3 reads CASSFGLGGYQDTQYF. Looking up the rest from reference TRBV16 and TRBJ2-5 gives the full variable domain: NAGVIQTPRHKVTGKGQEATLWCEPISGHSAVFWYRQTIVQGLEFLTYFRNQAPIDDSGMPKERFSAQMPNQSHSTLKIQSTQPQDSAVYLCASSFGLGGYQDTQYFGPGTRLLVL.

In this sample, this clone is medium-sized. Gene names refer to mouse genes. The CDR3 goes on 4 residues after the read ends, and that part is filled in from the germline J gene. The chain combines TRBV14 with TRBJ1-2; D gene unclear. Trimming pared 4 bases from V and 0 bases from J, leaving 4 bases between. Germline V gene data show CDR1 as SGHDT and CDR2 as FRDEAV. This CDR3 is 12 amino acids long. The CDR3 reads CASSQANSDYTF. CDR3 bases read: TGTGCCAGCAGTCAGGCAAACTCC.

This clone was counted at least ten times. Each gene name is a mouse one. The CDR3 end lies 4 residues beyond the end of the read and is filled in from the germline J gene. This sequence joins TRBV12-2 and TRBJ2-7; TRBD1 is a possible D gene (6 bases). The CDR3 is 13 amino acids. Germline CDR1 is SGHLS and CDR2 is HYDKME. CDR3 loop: CASSHGTTYEQYF. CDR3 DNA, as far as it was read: TGTGCCAGCTCTCATGGGACAACTTAT.

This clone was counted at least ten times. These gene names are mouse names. CDR3 in amino acids: CASSDTNTGQLYF. The sequenced CDR3 bases are TGTGCCAGCAGTGACACAAACACCGGG. The genes are TRBV19 and TRBJ2-2; D gene unclear. The CDR3 extends 4 residues past the end of the read, so its final part is completed from the germline J gene. The CDR3 length is 13 residues. Trimming took off 4 bases at V and 0 bases at J, with 4 bases between the two ends. Germline values: CDR1 FNHDT, CDR2 SITEND (reference sequence).

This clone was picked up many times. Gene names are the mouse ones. The CDR3 here is CASSQDLDWGSSAETLYF. The covered CDR3 bases are TGTGCCAGCAGCCAAGATCTGGACTGGGGGTCTAGTGCAGAA. The V call is TRBV5, the J call TRBJ2-3, with 10 bases lining up with TRBD2. The CDR3 end lies 4 residues beyond the end of the read and is filled in from the germline J gene. The CDR3 length is 18 residues. Trimming removed 0 bases from V and 0 bases from J; junction bases left unmatched: 6. CDR1 is LGHNA, CDR2 YNLKQL, per germline (reference sequence).

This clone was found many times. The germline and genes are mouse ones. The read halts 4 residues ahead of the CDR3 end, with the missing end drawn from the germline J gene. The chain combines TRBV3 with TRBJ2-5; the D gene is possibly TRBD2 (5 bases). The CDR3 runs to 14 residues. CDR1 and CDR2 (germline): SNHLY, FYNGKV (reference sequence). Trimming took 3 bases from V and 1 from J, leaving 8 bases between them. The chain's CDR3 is CASSFGVDQDTQYF. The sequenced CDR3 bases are TGTGCCAGCAGCTTTGGGGTGGACCAAGAC.

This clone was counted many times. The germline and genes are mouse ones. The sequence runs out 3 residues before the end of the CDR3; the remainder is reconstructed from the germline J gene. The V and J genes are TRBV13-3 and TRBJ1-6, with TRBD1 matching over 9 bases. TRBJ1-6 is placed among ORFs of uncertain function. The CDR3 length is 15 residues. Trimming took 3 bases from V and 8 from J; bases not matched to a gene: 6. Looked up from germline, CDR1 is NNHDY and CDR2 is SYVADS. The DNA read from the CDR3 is TGTGCCAGCAGTGCCGGGACAGGGATGGATTCGCCC. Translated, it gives CASSAGTGMDSP. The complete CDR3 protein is CASSAGTGMDSPLYF.

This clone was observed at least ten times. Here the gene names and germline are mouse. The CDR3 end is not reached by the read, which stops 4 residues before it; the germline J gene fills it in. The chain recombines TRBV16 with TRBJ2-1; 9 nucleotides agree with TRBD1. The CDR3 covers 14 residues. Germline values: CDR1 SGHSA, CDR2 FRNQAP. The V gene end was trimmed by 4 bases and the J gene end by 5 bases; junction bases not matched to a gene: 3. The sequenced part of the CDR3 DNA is TGTGCAAGCAGCTACAGGGGGCAGGATGCT. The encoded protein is CASSYRGQDA. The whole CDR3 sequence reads CASSYRGQDAEQFF.

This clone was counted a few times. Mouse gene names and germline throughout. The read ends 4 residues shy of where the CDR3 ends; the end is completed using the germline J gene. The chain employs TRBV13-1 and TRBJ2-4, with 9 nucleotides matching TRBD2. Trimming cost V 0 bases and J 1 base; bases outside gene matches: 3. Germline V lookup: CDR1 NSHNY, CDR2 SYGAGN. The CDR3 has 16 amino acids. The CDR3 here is CASSDGAGGGQNTLYF. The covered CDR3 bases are TGTGCCAGCAGTGATGGGGCTGGGGGGGGTCAAAAC.

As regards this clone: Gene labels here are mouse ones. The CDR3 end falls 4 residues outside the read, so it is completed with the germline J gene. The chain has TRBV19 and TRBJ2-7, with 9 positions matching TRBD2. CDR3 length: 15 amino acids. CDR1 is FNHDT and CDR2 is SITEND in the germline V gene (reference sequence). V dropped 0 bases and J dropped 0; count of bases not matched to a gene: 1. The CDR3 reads CASSIGWGGSYEQYF. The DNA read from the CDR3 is TGTGCCAGCAGTATAGGCTGGGGGGGCTCCTAT.

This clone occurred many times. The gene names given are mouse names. This chain's CDR3 is CASSDATLGGAEQFF. Incomplete CDR3 DNA: TGTGCCAGCAGTGATGCTACACTGGGGGGGGCT. This chain links TRBV13-3 with TRBJ2-1, with 10 positions matching TRBD2. Read sequence stops 4 residues before the CDR3 end, and the germline J gene provides the missing end. The CDR3 is 15 amino acids. CDR1 and CDR2 from the germline V gene are NNHDY and SYVADS.

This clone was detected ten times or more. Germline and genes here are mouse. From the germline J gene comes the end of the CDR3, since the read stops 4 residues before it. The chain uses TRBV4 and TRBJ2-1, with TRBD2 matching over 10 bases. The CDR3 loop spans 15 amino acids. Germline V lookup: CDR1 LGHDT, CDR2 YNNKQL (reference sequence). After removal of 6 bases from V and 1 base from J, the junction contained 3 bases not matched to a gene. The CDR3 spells CASSSTGGNYAEQFF. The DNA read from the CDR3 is TGTGCCAGCAGTTCGACTGGGGGGAACTATGCT.

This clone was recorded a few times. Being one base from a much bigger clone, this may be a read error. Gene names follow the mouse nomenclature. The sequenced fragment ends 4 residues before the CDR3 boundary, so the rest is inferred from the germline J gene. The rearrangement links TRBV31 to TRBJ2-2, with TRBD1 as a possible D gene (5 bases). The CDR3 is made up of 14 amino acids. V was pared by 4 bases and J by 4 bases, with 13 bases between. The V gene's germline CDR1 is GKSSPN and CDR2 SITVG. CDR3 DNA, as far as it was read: TGTGCCTGGAATCTAGGGGTCGGCACCGGG. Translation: CAWNLGVGTG. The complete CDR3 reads CAWNLGVGTGQLYF. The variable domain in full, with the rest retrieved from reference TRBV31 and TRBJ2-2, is AQTIHQWPVAEIKAVGSPLSLGCTIKGKSSPNLYWYWQATGGTLQQLFYSITVGQVESVVQLNLSASRPKDDQFILSTEKLLLSHSGFYLCAWNLGVGTGQLYFGEGSKLTVL.

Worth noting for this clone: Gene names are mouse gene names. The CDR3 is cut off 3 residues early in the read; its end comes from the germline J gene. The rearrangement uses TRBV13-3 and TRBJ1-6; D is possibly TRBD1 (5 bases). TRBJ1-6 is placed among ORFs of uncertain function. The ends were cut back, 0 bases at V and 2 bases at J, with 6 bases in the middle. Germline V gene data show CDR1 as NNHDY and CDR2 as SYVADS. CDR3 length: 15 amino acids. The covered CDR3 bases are TGTGCCAGCAGTGATGTGGACACCTATAATTCGCCC. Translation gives CASSDVDTYNSP. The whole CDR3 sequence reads CASSDVDTYNSPLYF.